The next 3 T cell receptor beta chains were all read from a single sample in a study of beta chain features in type 1 diabetes. Investigators reverse transcribed all isolated RNA, so they sequenced expressed TCRB transcripts. Clones were read by immunoSEQ multiplex PCR, and TCRdb kept only the in-frame ones, dropping some. The table records about 900,000 clones, 15% to 20% of them present only once. Specimen: naive CD4+ T cells from blood. These receptor sequences come from a woman in her late teens or twenties in good health.

This clone was seen a few times. The J gene is TRBJ2-4, the V gene TRBV27, with D perhaps TRBD2 (6 bases). CDR3 size: 14 residues. CDR1 is MNHEY, CDR2 SMNVEV, per germline (reference sequence). Trimming left V 5 bases short and J 1 base short, with 9 bases between. CDR3 protein: CASSPGLAKNIQYF. Here the CDR3 DNA reads TGTGCCAGCAGTCCGGGACTGGCCAAAAACATTCAGTACTTC.

This clone was seen a few times. The chain joins TRBV5-1 to TRBJ2-5, with 7 bases fitting TRBD1. Germline lookup yields CDR1 SGHRS and CDR2 YFSETQ. Trimming cost V 5 bases and J 5 bases; bases outside gene matches: 9. CDR3 size: 14 residues. CDR3 bases: TGCGCCAGCAGTAATGACAGGGTCCGGGAGACCCAGTACTTC. This translates into CASSNDRVRETQYF.

This clone has just a few counts. The V gene is TRBV14, the J gene TRBJ2-7; maybe TRBD1 (6 bases). Germline V gene sequence: CDR1 SGHDN, CDR2 FVKESK. The CDR3 extends over 16 amino acids. V was shortened by 1 base and J by 2 bases, with 15 bases between the two germline ends. CDR3 bases: TGTGCCAGCAGCCAAGGGGCCTTTTGGACAGCCTACGAGCAGTACTTC. Translation: CASSQGAFWTAYEQYF.